A single sample gave rise to the 3 T cell receptor beta chains below, sequenced in a study of blood T cell repertoires in COVID-19. Clones were sequenced by immunoSEQ multiplex PCR, and TCRdb holds only the in-frame ones, with some missing. The sample consists of about 270,000 clones, around 81% of them appearing once. Sequencing was done on a sample of peripheral blood. These receptors were taken from a woman aged 60-75 years with active or convalescent COVID-19.

The chain is built from TRBV19 and TRBJ1-1, with 11 bases that match TRBD1. Germline V gives CDR1 LNHDA, CDR2 SQIVND (reference sequence). V gave up 5 bases and J gave up 6 bases; unmatched junction bases: 5. The CDR3 length is 14 residues. The CDR3 bases are TGTGCCAGTAGTGACGGACAGGGGGCCTCTGAAGCTTTCTTT. Its protein is CASSDGQGASEAFF.

This chain connects TRBV3-1 (or the pseudogene TRBV3-2) to TRBJ2-3; D gene unclear. The CDR3 contains 16 residues. V lost 2 bases, J lost 1 base, and 13 bases lay in between. CDR1 is LGHDT, CDR2 YNNKEL, per germline (reference sequence). The CDR3 region is CASSQLLVEGTDTQYF. CDR3 nucleotides: TGTGCCAGCAGCCAATTGCTGGTCGAGGGCACAGATACGCAGTATTTT.

The CDR3 DNA reads TGTGCCAGCAGCCCTCGAACGGGACTAGCGGGGGATACGCAGTATTTT. It codes for CASSPRTGLAGDTQYF. V usage is TRBV11-1 and J usage is TRBJ2-3; the match to TRBD2 covers 13 bases. This CDR3 contains 16 residues. CDR1 and CDR2 from the germline V gene are SGHAT and FQDESV (reference sequence). With V trimmed by 5 bases and J by 6 bases, 8 bases remained unmatched.